Listed below are T cell receptor beta chains from one sample, sequenced in a study of OX40 agonist ivuxolimab in advanced cancers. The method was immunoSEQ multiplex PCR; TCRdb's version includes in-frame clones alone and lacks a portion of them. This table holds some 25,000 clones, roughly three quarters found once. Sample: CD4+ or CD8+ T cells sorted from blood, taken in a trial of the OX40 agonist ivuxolimab. Receptors were obtained from an adult with an advanced solid tumor such as melanoma, head and neck, liver or kidney cancer. CDR3s include the opening cysteine and the closing phenylalanine or tryptophan. Fields, in order: D gene, V gene, clone size, J gene, CDR3 protein, CDR3 DNA. D genes are given only for firm matches. Not all rows give a size; the values are once, few, many and, for expanded clones, a class.

d_gene: .
v_gene: TRBV13
abundance: .
j_gene: TRBJ2-7
CDR3aa: CASNPGTDPYEQYF
CDR3nt: TGTGCCAGCAACCCGGGGACGGACCCCTACGAGCAGTACTTC

d_gene: TRBD1
v_gene: TRBV9
abundance: .
j_gene: TRBJ2-3
CDR3aa: CASSVGNRGYTDTQYF
CDR3nt: TGTGCCAGCAGCGTAGGCAACAGGGGATACACAGATACGCAGTATTTT

d_gene: .
v_gene: TRBV13
abundance: .
j_gene: TRBJ2-7
CDR3aa: CASSARLEGAEQYF
CDR3nt: TGTGCCAGCAGCGCCCGCCTAGAAGGAGCCGAGCAGTACTTC

d_gene: .
v_gene: TRBV11-1
abundance: .
j_gene: TRBJ2-7
CDR3aa: CASSLQRGGGVYEQYF
CDR3nt: TGTGCCAGCAGCTTACAAAGGGGAGGGGGAGTCTACGAGCAGTACTTC

d_gene: TRBD1
v_gene: TRBV2
abundance: few
j_gene: TRBJ1-1
CDR3aa: CASGTENTEAFF
CDR3nt: TGTGCCAGCGGGACAGAGAACACTGAAGCTTTCTTT

d_gene: .
v_gene: TRBV12-5
abundance: .
j_gene: TRBJ2-1
CDR3aa: CASGLAGRGQPISYNEQFF
CDR3nt: TGTGCTAGTGGTTTGGCCGGACGCGGACAGCCCATCTCCTACAATGAGCAGTTCTTC

d_gene: .
v_gene: TRBV6-5
abundance: .
j_gene: TRBJ1-2
CDR3aa: CASTTNYGYTF
CDR3nt: TGTGCCAGCACTACCAACTATGGCTACACCTTC

d_gene: .
v_gene: TRBV20-1
abundance: once
j_gene: TRBJ2-7
CDR3aa: CSATYYEQYF
CDR3nt: TGCAGTGCTACTTATTACGAGCAGTACTTC

d_gene: TRBD1
v_gene: TRBV14
abundance: .
j_gene: TRBJ2-7
CDR3aa: CASSQGDRELHEQYF
CDR3nt: TGTGCCAGCAGCCAAGGTGACAGGGAATTACACGAGCAGTACTTC

d_gene: .
v_gene: TRBV7-8
abundance: .
j_gene: TRBJ2-1
CDR3aa: CASSLALNEQFF
CDR3nt: TGTGCCAGCAGCTTAGCCCTTAATGAGCAGTTCTTC

d_gene: TRBD2
v_gene: TRBV30
abundance: .
j_gene: TRBJ2-3
CDR3aa: CAWRLAGVTDTQYF
CDR3nt: TGTGCCTGGAGGTTAGCGGGAGTAACAGATACGCAGTATTTT

d_gene: .
v_gene: TRBV4-1
abundance: .
j_gene: TRBJ2-1
CDR3aa: CASSQDPATNEQFF
CDR3nt: TGCGCCAGCAGCCAAGACCCAGCTACAAATGAGCAGTTCTTC

d_gene: TRBD1
v_gene: TRBV10-3
abundance: .
j_gene: TRBJ1-4
CDR3aa: CAISDFWQTGGDSNEKLFF
CDR3nt: TGTGCCATCAGTGATTTCTGGCAGACAGGGGGTGATTCTAATGAAAAACTGTTTTTT